This T cell receptor beta chain was identified in a study of blood T cell repertoires in COVID-19. CDR1 MNHEY and CDR2 SMNVEV come from the germline V gene (reference sequence). Trimming stripped 3 bases from V and 4 bases from J, with 7 bases between. CDR3 length: 13 amino acids. Profiling relied on immunoSEQ multiplex PCR, and the TCRdb table lists in-frame clones only, not all of them. The table lists a few hundred thousand clones, around 84% of them singletons. Cohort placement rested on clinical history that participants reported themselves. Cohort 3 donors were reported recovered after two negative PCRs, clearance, or symptom resolution.

The TCR comes from a man between 25 and 39 years old who had recovered from COVID-19. The chain joins TRBV27 to TRBJ1-3, with D hard to call. The sample comprised PBMCs or T cells enriched from blood (not recorded which). The CDR3 sequence is CASSFNRGNTIYF. DNA for the CDR3: TGTGCCAGCAGTTTCAACAGAGGAAACACCATATATTTT.